A selection of T cell receptor beta chains follows, all from one sample in a study of blood T cell repertoires in COVID-19. Only in-frame clones appear in the TCRdb table, and some are missing; sequencing was by immunoSEQ multiplex PCR. The profile shows some 180,000 clones, more than 80% of them singletons. Sequencing was performed on peripheral blood. The source is a woman between 40 and 55 years old with COVID-19, enrolled during active disease. The CDR3 runs from the conserved cysteine through the conserved F or W. A D gene is named only where the DNA matches it firmly. Some rows mark clone size as missing; the rest say once, few, many or name a class of expanded clone.

j_call v_call clone_size d_call cdr3_length cdr3_aa cdr3_nt
TRBJ2-2 TRBV5-4 NA TRBD2 16 CASSPPGLAGTGELFF TGTGCCAGCAGCCCACCGGGACTAGCGGGAACCGGGGAGCTGTTTTTT
TRBJ2-6 TRBV2 NA NA 15 CASSESQAGANVLTF TGTGCCAGCAGTGAAAGTCAGGCCGGGGCCAACGTCCTGACTTTC
TRBJ2-3 TRBV6-5 many TRBD2 15 CASSWIAGSTDTQYF TGTGCCAGCAGTTGGATAGCGGGAAGCACAGATACGCAGTATTTT
TRBJ2-7 TRBV6-5 NA TRBD1 15 CASTQRTGGRYEQYF TGTGCCAGCACCCAACGGACAGGGGGGCGATACGAGCAGTACTTC
TRBJ2-3 TRBV7-3 few NA 15 CASSRSGGSTDTQYF TGTGCCAGCAGCCGAAGTGGAGGGAGCACAGATACGCAGTATTTT
TRBJ2-6 TRBV13 NA NA 16 CASSSPRLPGANVLTF TGTGCCAGCAGCTCACCGAGACTTCCTGGGGCCAACGTCCTGACTTTC
TRBJ1-1 TRBV29-1 NA TRBD1 13 CSVEPTGDTEAFF TGCAGCGTTGAACCAACAGGGGACACTGAAGCTTTCTTT
TRBJ2-2 TRBV7-9 NA TRBD1 16 CASSALGQGATGELFF TGTGCCAGCAGCGCCTTGGGACAGGGGGCAACCGGGGAGCTGTTTTTT
TRBJ2-5 TRBV2 NA TRBD2 14 CASSVTSGRKTQYF TGTGCCAGCAGTGTGACTAGCGGGAGGAAGACCCAGTACTTC
TRBJ1-5 TRBV6-4 many NA 13 CASSSEVNQPQHF TGTGCCAGCAGTTCAGAGGTAAATCAGCCCCAGCATTTT
TRBJ2-1 TRBV2 NA NA 14 CASSPRAGLNEQFF TGTGCCAGCAGTCCAAGAGCAGGGCTCAATGAGCAGTTCTTC
TRBJ1-2 TRBV2 NA TRBD1 15 CASSLAGQLNYGYTF TGTGCCAGCAGTTTAGCGGGACAGCTTAACTATGGCTACACCTTC
TRBJ1-5 TRBV18 NA NA 15 CASSPTLQDNQPQHF TGTGCCAGCTCACCAACTCTACAGGACAATCAGCCCCAGCATTTT
TRBJ1-5 TRBV30 NA NA 13 CAWNTGSNQPQHF TGTGCCTGGAATACAGGAAGCAATCAGCCCCAGCATTTT
TRBJ2-1 TRBV3-1/TRBV3-2 NA TRBD2 16 CASSLNSGGADNEQFF TGTGCCAGCAGCCTTAATAGCGGGGGGGCCGACAATGAGCAGTTCTTC
TRBJ2-2 TRBV2 NA TRBD2 14 CASHGGANTGELFF TGTGCCAGCCACGGGGGGGCGAACACCGGGGAGCTGTTTTTT
TRBJ1-4 TRBV15 NA NA 15 CATSRDGANDEKLFF TGTGCCACCAGCAGAGATGGGGCCAACGATGAAAAACTGTTTTTT
TRBJ2-6 TRBV6-5 NA NA 14 CASKGSSGANVLTF TGTGCCAGCAAGGGGTCCTCTGGGGCCAACGTCCTGACTTTC
TRBJ2-7 TRBV29-1 few NA 12 CSVGDTSYEQYF TGCAGCGTTGGGGACACCTCCTACGAGCAGTACTTC
TRBJ1-1 TRBV6-5 NA TRBD1 15 CASSYSGTGTLEAFF TGTGCCAGCAGTTACTCCGGGACAGGGACGCTAGAAGCTTTCTTT
TRBJ1-6 TRBV7-7 NA NA 13 CASSLGPGSPLHF TGTGCTAGCAGCTTAGGCCCCGGTTCACCCCTCCACTTT
TRBJ2-1 TRBV7-7 NA TRBD1 15 CASSYGQGSYNEQFF TGTGCTAGCAGCTACGGACAGGGATCCTACAATGAGCAGTTCTTC
TRBJ2-5 TRBV6-5 once TRBD2 16 CASSYPAGEHQETQYF TGTGCCAGCAGTTATCCAGCGGGGGAGCACCAAGAGACCCAGTACTTC
TRBJ2-7 TRBV3-1/TRBV3-2 NA TRBD1 17 CASSQEWGDRERGEQYF TGTGCCAGCAGCCAAGAATGGGGAGACAGGGAACGCGGCGAGCAGTACTTC
TRBJ2-4 TRBV7-8 NA NA 11 CASSLGGIQYF TGTGCCAGCAGCCTCGGCGGCATTCAGTACTTC
TRBJ2-7 TRBV18 few TRBD1 15 CASSPTGQGAREQYF TGTGCCAGCTCACCAACCGGACAGGGGGCTCGAGAGCAGTACTTC
TRBJ2-1 TRBV9 NA TRBD2 17 CASSVEGTSGEGNEQFF TGTGCCAGCAGCGTAGAAGGGACTAGCGGGGAGGGGAATGAGCAGTTCTTC
TRBJ1-2 TRBV6-5 once TRBD1 12 CASTRTGGGYTF TGTGCCAGCACCCGGACAGGGGGCGGCTACACCTTC
TRBJ1-2 TRBV5-1 NA TRBD1 15 CASSLARQGSYGYTF TGCGCCAGCAGCTTGGCCCGACAGGGGAGCTATGGCTACACCTTC
TRBJ2-7 TRBV11-2 once TRBD2 17 CASSSTWGGTDSYEQYF TGTGCCAGCAGCTCAACCTGGGGGGGGACGGACTCCTACGAGCAGTACTTC